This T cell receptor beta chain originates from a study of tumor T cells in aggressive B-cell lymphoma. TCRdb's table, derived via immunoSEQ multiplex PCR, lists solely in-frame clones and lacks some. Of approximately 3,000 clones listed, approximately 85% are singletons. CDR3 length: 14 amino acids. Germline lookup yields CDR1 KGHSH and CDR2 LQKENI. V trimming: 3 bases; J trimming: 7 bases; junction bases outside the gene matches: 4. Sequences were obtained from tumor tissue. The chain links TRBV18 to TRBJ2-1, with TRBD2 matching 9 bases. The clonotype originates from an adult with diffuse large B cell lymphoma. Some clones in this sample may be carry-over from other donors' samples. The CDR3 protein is CASSPAGGRNEQFF. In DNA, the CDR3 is TGTGCCAGCTCACCTGCGGGAGGGCGGAATGAGCAGTTCTTC.